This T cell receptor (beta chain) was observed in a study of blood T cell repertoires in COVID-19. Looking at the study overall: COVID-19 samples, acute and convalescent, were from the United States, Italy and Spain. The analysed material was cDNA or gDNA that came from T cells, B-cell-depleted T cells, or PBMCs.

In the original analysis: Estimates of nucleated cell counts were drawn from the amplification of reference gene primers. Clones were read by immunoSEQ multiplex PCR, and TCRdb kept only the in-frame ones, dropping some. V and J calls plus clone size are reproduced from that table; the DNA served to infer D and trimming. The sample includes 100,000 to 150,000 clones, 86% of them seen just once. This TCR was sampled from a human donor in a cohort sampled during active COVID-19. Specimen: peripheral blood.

The CDR3 is CASSRTGFYEQYF. The CDR3, as DNA: TGTGCCAGCAGCCGTACAGGGTTCTACGAGCAGTACTTC. The chain employs TRBV3-1 (or the pseudogene TRBV3-2) and TRBJ2-7, with D possibly TRBD1 on 6 matching bases. CDR1 is LGHDT and CDR2 is YNNKEL in the germline V gene (reference sequence). V was pared by 4 bases and J by 3 bases, with 10 bases between. The CDR3 covers 13 residues.